Following are 28 T cell receptor beta chains from one sample sequenced in a study of blood T cell repertoires in COVID-19. Clones were sequenced by immunoSEQ multiplex PCR, and TCRdb holds only the in-frame ones, with some missing. Of about 270,000 clones in the sample, roughly nine tenths are singletons; the top ten hold over 9.5%. The sequencing input was peripheral blood. These receptors came from a woman aged 25 to 39 with COVID-19, enrolled during active disease.

The V gene is TRBV4-2, the J gene TRBJ2-1; D ambiguous. Germline CDR1 LGHNA, CDR2 YNFKEQ. This CDR3 has 13 residues. V lost 5 bases, J lost 2 bases, and 7 bases lay in between. The CDR3 spells CASSGNPYNEQFF. The CDR3 DNA reads as TGTGCCAGCAGCGGCAACCCCTACAATGAGCAGTTCTTC.

This clone appeared a single time. This chain joins TRBV11-1 and TRBJ2-1, with 11 bases lining up with TRBD2. V was clipped by 2 bases and J by 15 bases; unmatched bases: 15. This CDR3 has 16 amino acids. Germline-derived CDR1 and CDR2 are SGHAT and FQDESV (reference sequence). The CDR3 DNA follows: TGTGCCAGCAGCTTAAACCCTCGACTAGCGGGATCTCTGGGGTTCTTC. Translated: CASSLNPRLAGSLGFF.

J is TRBJ1-4 and V is TRBV18; unclear D gene. Germline-derived CDR1 and CDR2 are KGHSH and LQKENI. The CDR3 is made up of 12 amino acids. Deletions cut 3 bases from V and 11 bases from J, with 10 bases between. The CDR3 sequence is CASSPSDGKLFF. CDR3 nucleotide sequence: TGTGCCAGCTCACCCTCAGACGGGAAACTGTTTTTT.

The chain is built from TRBV28 and TRBJ1-5; TRBD1 matches 8 bases. V shed 5 bases, J shed 7 bases, and the junction held 7 bases outside the gene matches. Germline V gene sequence: CDR1 MDHEN, CDR2 SYDVKM. CDR3 length equals 14 residues. The CDR3 spells CASSTGQGGQPQHF. The CDR3 DNA reads TGTGCCAGCAGTACCGGACAGGGAGGACAGCCCCAGCATTTT.

The CDR3 is CSASLRTEAFF. CDR3 nucleotides: TGCAGTGCTAGTCTACGCACTGAAGCTTTCTTT. The chain links TRBV20-1 to TRBJ1-1; D unresolved. Trimming took 3 bases from V and 4 from J, leaving 6 bases between them. The CDR3 consists of 11 residues. CDR1 is DFQATT, CDR2 SNEGSKA, per germline (reference sequence).

This chain connects TRBV14 to TRBJ2-5; a possible D gene is TRBD1 (6 bases). Germline V gene data show CDR1 as SGHDN and CDR2 as FVKESK. The CDR3 contains 13 residues. V lost 5 bases and J 2 bases, leaving 9 bases between the germline ends. The CDR3, as DNA: TGTGCCAGCAGCTTTGGACAGCAAGAGACCCAGTACTTC. Protein sequence: CASSFGQQETQYF.

The chain recombines TRBV11-1 with TRBJ1-1; 7 nucleotides align to TRBD1. The trim removed 4 bases at V and 11 bases at J, leaving 16 bases unmatched. The germline CDR1 and CDR2 sequences are SGHAT and FQDESV (reference sequence). The CDR3 spans 15 residues. The CDR3 sequence: CASSSIFTGQFGAFF. The DNA for the CDR3 is TGTGCCAGCAGCTCGATTTTTACGGGACAGTTCGGCGCTTTCTTT. Together with reference TRBV11-1 and TRBJ1-1, the CDR3 gives the full variable domain: EAEVAQSPRYKITEKSQAVAFWCDPISGHATLYWYRQILGQGPELLVQFQDESVVDDSQLPKDRFSAERLKGVDSTLKIQPAELGDSAMYLCASSSIFTGQFGAFFGQGTRLTVV.

V is TRBV7-9 and J is TRBJ1-2; a possible D gene is TRBD1 (5 bases). The ends were cut back, 7 bases at V and 5 bases at J, with 17 bases in the middle. Germline assignment: CDR1 SEHNR and CDR2 FQNEAQ (reference sequence). The CDR3 length is 14 residues. In DNA, the CDR3 is TGTGCCAGCATCCTAGGGGACTCCAATTATGGCTACACCTTC. Translated, it gives CASILGDSNYGYTF.

This clone was observed a few times. The genes are TRBV5-1 and TRBJ1-1; maybe TRBD1 (5 bases). The CDR3 runs 18 residues. Per germline, CDR1 SGHRS and CDR2 YFSETQ. Trimming left V 2 bases short and J 1 base short, with 21 bases between. This chain's CDR3 is CASSLPPGPPDRNTEAFF. CDR3 DNA: TGCGCCAGCAGCTTACCCCCTGGGCCCCCCGACAGGAACACTGAAGCTTTCTTT.

Notes on this clone: The identical CDR3 is also encoded by other nucleotide sequences in the sample. This chain joins TRBV2 and TRBJ2-7, with 8 bases identical to TRBD1. V trimming: 4 bases; J trimming: 1 base; junction bases outside the gene matches: 3. This CDR3 has 14 residues. Germline CDR1 SNHLY, CDR2 FYNNEI. In DNA form, the CDR3 reads TGTGCCAGCAGTGTTGGGACAGGATCCTACGAGCAGTACTTC. Residues: CASSVGTGSYEQYF.

The chain carries TRBV5-6 and TRBJ1-2; D is ambiguous. Trimming removed 4 bases from V and 6 bases from J, with 10 bases in between. The CDR3 runs 12 residues. The germline V gene has CDR1 SGHDT and CDR2 YYEEEE. The CDR3 DNA reads TGTGCCAGCAGCAGGAGATGGGATGGCTACACCTTC. This codes for CASSRRWDGYTF.

V usage is TRBV5-1 and J usage is TRBJ2-5; 7 nucleotides match TRBD1. The V segment lost 3 bases and the J segment 5 bases; nucleotides outside the gene matches: 16. The CDR3 runs to 17 residues. Germline CDR1 SGHRS, CDR2 YFSETQ. The CDR3 nucleotides are TGCGCCAGCAGCTCCCCCATGAGACAGGGCTCTCGCGAGACCCAGTACTTC. This codes for CASSSPMRQGSRETQYF.

This chain connects TRBV10-3 to TRBJ2-7; 7 bases map to TRBD1. CDR1 ENHRY and CDR2 SYGVKD come from the germline V gene. The CDR3 spans 12 residues. The junction had 6 bases not matched to a gene; V was cut back by 11 bases and J by 2 bases. CDR3 loop: CAVGQEPYEQYF. CDR3 DNA sequence: TGTGCCGTTGGACAGGAACCCTACGAGCAGTACTTC.

A remark on this clone: This specimen includes other DNA sequences encoding the same CDR3. The chain links TRBV27 to TRBJ2-7; D not certain. Germline CDR1 MNHEY, CDR2 SMNVEV (reference sequence). The CDR3 extends over 13 amino acids. Trimming removed 3 bases from V and 3 bases from J, with 9 bases in between. The CDR3 loop is CASSLGRSYEQYF. In nucleotides, the CDR3 is TGTGCCAGCAGTTTGGGCCGCAGCTACGAGCAGTACTTC.

V and J are TRBV11-2 and TRBJ1-5; the D is unclear. Germline CDR1 reads SGHAT; CDR2 reads FQNNGV. V was pared by 5 bases and J by 3 bases, with 8 bases between. The length of the CDR3 is 13 residues. CDR3 nucleotides: TGTGCCAGCAGCCAAGGAGTCAATCAGCCCCAGCATTTT. This encodes CASSQGVNQPQHF.

CDR3 coding DNA: TGTGCCACCAGTGTCGGGACAGGGGCTACCGGGGAGCTGTTTTTT. Residues: CATSVGTGATGELFF. The chain combines TRBV24-1 with TRBJ2-2; 10 nucleotides match TRBD1. V lost 5 bases and J lost 5; bases outside the gene matches: 4. The CDR3 sequence is 15 residues long. CDR1 and CDR2 (germline): KGHDR, SFDVKD.

The chain recombines TRBV18 with TRBJ2-7; maybe TRBD2 (5 bases). The V end was cut by 1 base, the J end by 5 bases, with 21 bases between. The CDR3 has 17 amino acids. Germline CDR1 reads KGHSH; CDR2 reads LQKENI. The CDR3, as DNA: TGTGCCAGCTCACCACGTCGACCCCAAATCCCCGGGAACGAGCAGTACTTC. Translated, it gives CASSPRRPQIPGNEQYF.

The rearrangement joins TRBV4-1 to TRBJ1-1; weak D call: TRBD1 (6 bases). CDR3 length: 15 residues. The germline gives CDR1 MGHRA, CDR2 YSYEKL. The V end lost 4 bases, the J end lost 3 bases, and 15 bases lay between the germline ends. The DNA for the CDR3 is TGCGCCAGCAGCCCCCTAAGCCAGGGGCACACTGAAGCTTTCTTT. Translating it yields CASSPLSQGHTEAFF.

This clone has just one count. The chain uses TRBV6-1 and TRBJ2-7, with 8 bases lining up with TRBD1. The trim removed 3 bases at V and 6 bases at J, leaving 4 bases unmatched. Germline V gene data show CDR1 as MNHNS and CDR2 as SASEGT. This CDR3 spans 13 amino acids. The CDR3 is CASSDIRGREQYF. CDR3 in DNA: TGTGCCAGCAGTGATATCAGGGGGCGCGAGCAGTACTTC.

The chain recombines TRBV3-1 (or the pseudogene TRBV3-2) with TRBJ2-7; no reliable D call. Germline V gene sequence: CDR1 LGHDT, CDR2 YNNKEL (reference sequence). The CDR3 sequence is 12 residues long. V lost 4 bases and J lost 4, with 8 bases in between. In nucleotides, the CDR3 is TGTGCCAGCAGCCGGGCAGTATACGAGCAGTACTTC. Protein sequence: CASSRAVYEQYF.

The rearrangement links TRBV7-4 to TRBJ2-7; possibly TRBD2 for D (5 bases). V was pared by 4 bases and J by 1 base, with 11 bases between. Germline CDR1 is SGHVT and CDR2 is SQSDAQ. The length of the CDR3 is 14 residues. CDR3 nucleotides: TGTGCCAGCAGCTCGGCGGAGCGGTCCTACGAGCAGTACTTC. As protein: CASSSAERSYEQYF.

The chain joins TRBV7-8 to TRBJ2-7; 7 positions agree with TRBD1. Germline V lookup: CDR1 SGHVS, CDR2 FQNEAQ. The V gene end was trimmed by 9 bases and the J gene end by 2 bases; junction bases not matched to a gene: 7. The CDR3 has 13 amino acids. CDR3 in amino acids: CASSTGFTYEQYF. The CDR3, as DNA: TGTGCCAGTTCGACAGGGTTCACCTACGAGCAGTACTTC.

This chain connects TRBV9 to TRBJ1-2; 9 nucleotides agree with TRBD1. The V gene end was trimmed by 2 bases and the J gene end by 4 bases; junction bases not matched to a gene: 3. This CDR3 is built from 14 residues. CDR1 and CDR2 from the germline V gene are SGDLS and YYNGEE. The CDR3 reads CASSVDRGLYGYTF. The CDR3 DNA is TGTGCCAGCAGCGTGGACAGGGGACTCTATGGCTACACCTTC.

The V call is TRBV4-1, the J call TRBJ1-2, with D unclear. Trimming shortened V by 4 bases and J by 2 bases, and 11 bases separated the two germline ends. The CDR3 extends over 14 amino acids. CDR1 is MGHRA, CDR2 YSYEKL, per germline. The DNA of the CDR3 is TGCGCCAGCAGCCCCGGGGTACAGAACTATGGCTACACCTTC. As protein: CASSPGVQNYGYTF.

Notes on this clone: In the same sample, other DNA sequences code for this CDR3. The CDR3 DNA follows: TGTGCCAGCAGTTACTCGGAGGGGGCCGGTGGCTACACCTTC. It specifies CASSYSEGAGGYTF. This chain links TRBV6-5 with TRBJ1-2, with 7 bases identical to TRBD1. Germline V gene data show CDR1 as MNHEY and CDR2 as SVGAGI. The CDR3 has 14 residues. V gave up 0 bases and J gave up 7 bases; unmatched junction bases: 5.

The V and J genes are TRBV7-9 and TRBJ2-5; the D gene is possibly TRBD1 (6 bases). This CDR3 spans 13 amino acids. V dropped 5 bases and J dropped 3 bases, with 10 bases sitting between them. Germline V gene sequence: CDR1 SEHNR, CDR2 FQNEAQ (reference sequence). CDR3 nucleotides: TGTGCCAGCAGCCTGGGACACAAAGAGACCCAGTACTTC. Translating it yields CASSLGHKETQYF.

The chain links TRBV3-1 (or the pseudogene TRBV3-2) to TRBJ2-7, with D possibly matching TRBD2 (5 bases). CDR1 LGHDT and CDR2 YNNKEL come from the germline V gene (reference sequence). V lost 0 bases and J lost 2, with 14 bases in between. This CDR3 comprises 16 residues. CDR3 sequence reads: CASSQEGAGTTYEQYF. The CDR3 bases are TGTGCCAGCAGCCAAGAGGGAGCCGGTACGACCTACGAGCAGTACTTC.

The chain is built from TRBV4-1 and TRBJ2-6; TRBD2 matches 10 bases. Germline V gene lookup returns CDR1 MGHRA and CDR2 YSYEKL. There are 20 residues in the CDR3. V was pared by 7 bases and J by 2 bases, with 17 bases of the junction left unmatched. The CDR3 DNA reads TGCGCCAGCACCCTTTTAGGACAAGCGGGGGGGCCTCCTGGGGCCAACGTCCTGACTTTC. Translated: CASTLLGQAGGPPGANVLTF.